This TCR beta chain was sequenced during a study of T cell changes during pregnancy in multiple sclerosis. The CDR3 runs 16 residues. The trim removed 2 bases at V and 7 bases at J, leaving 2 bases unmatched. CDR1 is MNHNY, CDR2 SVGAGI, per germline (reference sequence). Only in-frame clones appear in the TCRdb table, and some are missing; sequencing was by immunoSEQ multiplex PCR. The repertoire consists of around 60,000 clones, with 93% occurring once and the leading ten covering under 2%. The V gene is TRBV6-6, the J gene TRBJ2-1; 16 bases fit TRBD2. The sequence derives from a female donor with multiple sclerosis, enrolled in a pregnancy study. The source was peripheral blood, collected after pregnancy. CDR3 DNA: TGTGCCAGCAGTTACGGGACTAGCGGGAGGGGAAATGAGCAGTTCTTC. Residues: CASSYGTSGRGNEQFF.